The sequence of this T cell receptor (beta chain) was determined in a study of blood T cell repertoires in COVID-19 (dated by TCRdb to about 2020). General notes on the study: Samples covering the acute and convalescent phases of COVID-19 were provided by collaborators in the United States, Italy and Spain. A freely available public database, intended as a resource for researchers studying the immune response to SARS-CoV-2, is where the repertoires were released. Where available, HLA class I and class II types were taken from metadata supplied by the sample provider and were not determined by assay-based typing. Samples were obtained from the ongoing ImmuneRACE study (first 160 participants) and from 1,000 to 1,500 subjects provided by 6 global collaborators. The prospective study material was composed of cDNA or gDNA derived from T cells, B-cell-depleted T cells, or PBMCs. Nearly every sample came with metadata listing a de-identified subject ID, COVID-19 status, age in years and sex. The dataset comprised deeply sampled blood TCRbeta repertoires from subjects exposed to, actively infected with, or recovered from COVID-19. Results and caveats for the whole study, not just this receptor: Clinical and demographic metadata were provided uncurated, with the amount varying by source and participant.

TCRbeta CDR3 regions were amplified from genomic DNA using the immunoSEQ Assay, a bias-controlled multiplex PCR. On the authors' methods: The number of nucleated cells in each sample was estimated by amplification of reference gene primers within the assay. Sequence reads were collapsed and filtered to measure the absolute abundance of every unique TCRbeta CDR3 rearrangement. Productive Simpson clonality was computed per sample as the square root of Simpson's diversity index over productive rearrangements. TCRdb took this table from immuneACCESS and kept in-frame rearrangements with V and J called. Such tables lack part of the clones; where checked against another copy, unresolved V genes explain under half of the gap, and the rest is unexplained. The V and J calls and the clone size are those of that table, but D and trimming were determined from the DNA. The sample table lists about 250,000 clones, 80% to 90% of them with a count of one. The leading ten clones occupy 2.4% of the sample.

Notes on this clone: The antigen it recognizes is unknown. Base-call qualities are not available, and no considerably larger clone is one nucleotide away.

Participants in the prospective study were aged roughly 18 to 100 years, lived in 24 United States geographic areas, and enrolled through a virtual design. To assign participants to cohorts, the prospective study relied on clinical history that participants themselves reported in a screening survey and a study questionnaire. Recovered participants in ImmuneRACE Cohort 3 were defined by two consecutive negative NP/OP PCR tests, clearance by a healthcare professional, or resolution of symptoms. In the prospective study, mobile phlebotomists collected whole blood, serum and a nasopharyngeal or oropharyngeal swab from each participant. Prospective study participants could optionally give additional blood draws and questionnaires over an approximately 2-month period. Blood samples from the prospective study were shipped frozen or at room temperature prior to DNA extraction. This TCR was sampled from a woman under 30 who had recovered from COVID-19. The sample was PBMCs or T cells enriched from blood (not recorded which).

Here the CDR3 is given as CASSTRTRSSYEQYF. The bases read TGTGCCAGCAGCACCCGGACACGGAGCTCCTACGAGCAGTACTTC. The rearrangement joined TRBV13 to TRBJ2-7; matching of 5 bases hints at TRBD1 as the D gene. V and J are truncated by 5 bases and 0 bases respectively, leaving an intervening sequence of 14 bases. In the germline V gene (reference sequence), CDR1 corresponds to PRHDT and CDR2 to FYEKMQ. Including the terminal cysteine and phenylalanine, the CDR3 comprises 15 residues. The retained sequence is limited to the CDR3, 45 bases, with the frame set at the first base. Where the CDR3 stops, the reference TRBV13 and TRBJ2-7 genes take over; the full variable domain is AAGVIQSPRHLIKEKRETATLKCYPIPRHDTVYWYQQGPGQDPQFLISFYEKMQSDKGSIPDRFSAQQFSDYHSELNMSSLELGDSALYFCASSTRTRSSYEQYFGPGTRLTVT.